What follows are 17 T cell receptor beta chains derived from one specimen sequenced in a study of STAT5B mutations in CD4+ large granular lymphocyte leukemia. Produced via immunoSEQ multiplex PCR; TCRdb's table is partial and in-frame only. The table includes about 33,000 clones, roughly 80% detected once. What was sequenced was CD4+ T cells from blood buffy coats. The receptor source for this set is a human donor in good health.

This clone showed up just a few times. The chain combines TRBV7-9 with TRBJ1-3; 10 bases are a match to TRBD1. J was trimmed by 3 bases and V by 5 bases; bases with no gene match: 4. This CDR3 spans 15 amino acids. Germline loops: CDR1 SEHNR, CDR2 FQNEAQ (reference sequence). CDR3 region: CASSLTGGNGNTIYF. The DNA for the CDR3 is TGTGCCAGCAGCCTGACAGGGGGCAATGGAAACACCATATATTTT.

The CDR3 protein is CASSLTDGGYEQYF. The CDR3 nucleotides are TGCGCCAGCAGCTTGACGGACGGTGGTTACGAGCAGTACTTC. The chain has TRBV5-1 and TRBJ2-7, with unresolved D. This CDR3 spans 14 amino acids. The V end lost 1 base, the J end lost 4 bases, and 12 bases lay between the germline ends. Germline V gives CDR1 SGHRS, CDR2 YFSETQ. Full variable domain (missing parts from reference TRBV5-1 and TRBJ2-7): KAGVTQTPRYLIKTRGQQVTLSCSPISGHRSVSWYQQTPGQGLQFLFEYFSETQRNKGNFPGRFSGRQFSNSRSEMNVSTLELGDSALYLCASSLTDGGYEQYFGPGTRLTVT.

The CDR3 reads CSVIGGAPTEAFF. CDR3 in DNA: TGCAGCGTTATCGGGGGGGCGCCCACTGAAGCTTTCTTT. V is TRBV29-1 and J is TRBJ1-1; perhaps TRBD1 as D (6 bases). V was shortened by 5 bases and J by 4 bases, with 14 bases between the two germline ends. The germline gives CDR1 SQVTM, CDR2 ANQGSEA. The CDR3 sequence is 13 residues long.

A few counts support this clone. The J gene is TRBJ1-1, the V gene TRBV4-2, with a weak D call TRBD1 (5 bases). Germline V gives CDR1 LGHNA, CDR2 YNFKEQ. The V gene lost 0 bases and the J gene lost 4 bases, with 15 bases spanning the gap. The CDR3 consists of 16 residues. The CDR3 loop is CASSQDLEGAVTEAFF. The CDR3 DNA reads TGTGCCAGCAGCCAAGATCTGGAAGGGGCAGTCACTGAAGCTTTCTTT.

V and J are TRBV14 and TRBJ2-7, with 13 bases lining up with TRBD2. CDR1 is SGHDN and CDR2 is FVKESK in the germline V gene. The CDR3 length is 18 residues. V lost 1 base, J lost 2 bases, and 8 bases stayed unmatched. The CDR3 sequence is CASSQARTSGRIPYEQYF. The CDR3 nucleotides read TGTGCCAGCAGCCAAGCCCGGACTAGCGGGAGAATTCCCTACGAGCAGTACTTC.

This rearrangement joins TRBV20-1 to TRBJ2-7, with 7 bases matching TRBD2. The CDR3 sequence is 11 residues long. CDR1 and CDR2 (germline): DFQATT, SNEGSKA (reference sequence). V lost 3 bases and J lost 7; bases outside the gene matches: 3. The DNA for the CDR3 is TGCAGTGCTAGCATGGGGGGGGAGCAGTACTTC. Amino acid sequence: CSASMGGEQYF.

V gene TRBV6-5 combines with J gene TRBJ1-2; 7 bases match TRBD1. This CDR3 spans 15 amino acids. Germline V gives CDR1 MNHEY, CDR2 SVGAGI. Trimming took 6 bases from V and 1 from J; bases not matched to a gene: 8. The CDR3, as DNA: TGTGCCAGCAGGTCACAGGGGCCGCATAACTATGGCTACACCTTC. Translating it yields CASRSQGPHNYGYTF.

The genes are TRBV30 and TRBJ2-5; 9 nucleotides match TRBD2. V lost 2 bases to trimming and J lost 0 bases; unmatched junction nucleotides: 16. CDR1 GTSNPN and CDR2 SVGIG come from the germline V gene (reference sequence). The CDR3 spans 19 residues. The CDR3: CAWSWGSSGKIRDQETQYF. The CDR3 DNA sequence: TGTGCCTGGAGTTGGGGGTCTAGCGGGAAGATAAGGGACCAAGAGACCCAGTACTTC.

This chain joins TRBV30 and TRBJ2-3; D is ambiguous. The CDR3 has 14 residues. Germline lookup yields CDR1 GTSNPN and CDR2 SVGIG (reference sequence). V lost 0 bases and J lost 0, with 7 bases in between. CDR3 sequence: CAWSVGTSTDTQYF. CDR3 nucleotide sequence: TGTGCCTGGAGTGTAGGAACGAGCACAGATACGCAGTATTTT.

The rearrangement joins TRBV5-1 to TRBJ1-1, with D perhaps matching TRBD1 (6 bases). The CDR3 is 14 amino acids. The V end was cut by 4 bases, the J end by 4 bases, with 14 bases between. Germline assignment: CDR1 SGHRS and CDR2 YFSETQ. CDR3 residues: CASSIQGRGTEAFF. CDR3 nucleotides: TGCGCCAGCAGCATACAGGGTAGAGGCACTGAAGCTTTCTTT.

This chain joins TRBV15 and TRBJ2-7; D unresolved. The V gene lost 0 bases and the J gene lost 3 bases, with 9 bases spanning the gap. CDR3 length: 14 residues. Germline V lookup: CDR1 LNHNV, CDR2 YYDKDF (reference sequence). The DNA of the CDR3 is TGTGCCACCAGCAGAGATCTAAGGGACTACGAGCAGTACTTC. It codes for CATSRDLRDYEQYF. Filled out from reference TRBV15 and TRBJ2-7, the complete variable domain reads DAMVIQNPRYQVTQFGKPVTLSCSQTLNHNVMYWYQQKSSQAPKLLFHYYDKDFNNEADTPDNFQSRRPNTSFCFLDIRSPGLGDTAMYLCATSRDLRDYEQYFGPGTRLTVT.

J is TRBJ1-2 and V is TRBV10-3; 11 bases map to TRBD1. Unmatched junction bases numbered 17, after V lost 8 bases and J lost 6 bases. Germline CDR1 ENHRY, CDR2 SYGVKD. CDR3 length: 17 amino acids. In DNA form, the CDR3 reads TGTGCCATCGCTACCCCGGGACAGGGGGAAAGGTCTGATGGCTACACCTTC. Translated, it gives CAIATPGQGERSDGYTF.

V is TRBV6-5 and J is TRBJ1-4; weak D call: TRBD1 (5 bases). Trimming removed 0 bases at V and 7 bases at J, with 15 bases between. The CDR3 has 16 residues. In germline, CDR1 is MNHEY, CDR2 SVGAGI. In DNA form, the CDR3 reads TGTGCCAGCAGTTACTCGACTAGACAAGGGGTTGAAAAACTGTTTTTT. It yields the protein CASSYSTRQGVEKLFF.

CDR3 in DNA: TGTGCCAGCAGCGTAGGAGGACAGGGGCTACAAGAGACCCAGTACTTC. It translates to CASSVGGQGLQETQYF. The chain couples TRBV9 to TRBJ2-5; 9 bases line up with TRBD1. V lost 0 bases and J lost 2; bases outside the gene matches: 5. The CDR3 extends over 16 amino acids. The germline CDR1 and CDR2 sequences are SGDLS and YYNGEE. Using reference TRBV9 and TRBJ2-5 for the parts outside the CDR3, the full variable domain is DSGVTQTPKHLITATGQRVTLRCSPRSGDLSVYWYQQSLDQGLQFLIQYYNGEERAKGNILERFSAQQFPDLHSELNLSSLELGDSALYFCASSVGGQGLQETQYFGPGTRLLVL.

The V and J genes are TRBV5-1 and TRBJ2-3; the D is unclear. V lost 0 bases to trimming and J lost 0 bases, with 14 bases between them. The CDR3 totals 17 residues. CDR1 is SGHRS, CDR2 YFSETQ, per germline. For the CDR3, the DNA is TGCGCCAGCAGCTTGGGCCTTGACCCTACCAGCACAGATACGCAGTATTTT. Its translation is CASSLGLDPTSTDTQYF.

The chain employs TRBV29-1 and TRBJ2-2, with no clear D. Trimming cost V 4 bases and J 0 bases, with 9 bases left between them. The CDR3 is made up of 14 amino acids. The V gene's germline CDR1 is SQVTM and CDR2 ANQGSEA. CDR3 DNA sequence: TGCAGCGTTGTCGGGCAGTCGAACACCGGGGAGCTGTTTTTT. This gives the protein CSVVGQSNTGELFF.

CDR3 in DNA: TGTGCCAGCAGCTCAATCCCATCAGGGGGCGGAAGAAGCACTGAAGCTTTCTTT. Protein: CASSSIPSGGGRSTEAFF. This chain joins TRBV7-8 and TRBJ1-1; 8 nucleotides line up with TRBD1. The CDR3 covers 18 residues. Germline V gene sequence: CDR1 SGHVS, CDR2 FQNEAQ. The V segment lost 4 bases and the J segment 4 bases; nucleotides outside the gene matches: 17.